This TCR beta chain stems from a study of cytomegalovirus exposure and HLA in healthy donors. Study observations and caveats: TCR beta V- and J-gene trimming, according to a later analysis, was linked to a missense DCLRE1C variant.

Notes on this clone: Its antigen is not identified.

PCR employed 60 Vbeta and 13 Jbeta primers. Produced via immunoSEQ multiplex PCR; TCRdb's table is partial and in-frame only. The data hold fewer than 250,000 clones, with about 76% observed a single time. Sequencing was performed on PBMCs. The TCR originated in a woman in her 50s in good health and CMV-seronegative.

CDR3 loop: CASSSGRAGRRYEQYF. The CDR3, as DNA: TGTGCCAGCAGTTCCGGTCGTGCGGGACGGCGTTACGAGCAGTACTTC. The chain joins TRBV6-5 to TRBJ2-7, with D possibly matching TRBD2 (6 bases). V shed 4 bases and J shed 4 bases, with 20 bases lying between them. The CDR3 is 16 amino acids. The V gene's germline CDR1 is MNHEY and CDR2 SVGAGI.